The clone carrying this T cell receptor (beta chain) showed up just a few times. Germline V CDR1 and CDR2: MNHEY, SVGEGT. CDR3 length equals 18 residues. V was clipped by 2 bases and J by 3 bases; unmatched bases: 14. TCRdb redid the calling of the 5' RACE reads with MiXCR, one entry per CDR3 protein. Seen here are 500,000 to 650,000 distinct CDR3 sequences, around 12% observed once, and the top ten hold 15%. The entry originates in a study of T cells after yellow fever vaccination. Sequenced here: PBMCs, sampled on the day of the yellow fever booster vaccination. The chain recombines TRBV6-2 or TRBV6-3 with TRBJ2-7; 9 bases line up with TRBD2. This clonotype was sampled from a young man who received the YFV17D yellow fever vaccine. In DNA, the CDR3 is TGTGCCAGCAGTTACGACCTAGGGGTAGCGGGAGTAAACTACGAGCAGTACTTC. Encoded protein: CASSYDLGVAGVNYEQYF.